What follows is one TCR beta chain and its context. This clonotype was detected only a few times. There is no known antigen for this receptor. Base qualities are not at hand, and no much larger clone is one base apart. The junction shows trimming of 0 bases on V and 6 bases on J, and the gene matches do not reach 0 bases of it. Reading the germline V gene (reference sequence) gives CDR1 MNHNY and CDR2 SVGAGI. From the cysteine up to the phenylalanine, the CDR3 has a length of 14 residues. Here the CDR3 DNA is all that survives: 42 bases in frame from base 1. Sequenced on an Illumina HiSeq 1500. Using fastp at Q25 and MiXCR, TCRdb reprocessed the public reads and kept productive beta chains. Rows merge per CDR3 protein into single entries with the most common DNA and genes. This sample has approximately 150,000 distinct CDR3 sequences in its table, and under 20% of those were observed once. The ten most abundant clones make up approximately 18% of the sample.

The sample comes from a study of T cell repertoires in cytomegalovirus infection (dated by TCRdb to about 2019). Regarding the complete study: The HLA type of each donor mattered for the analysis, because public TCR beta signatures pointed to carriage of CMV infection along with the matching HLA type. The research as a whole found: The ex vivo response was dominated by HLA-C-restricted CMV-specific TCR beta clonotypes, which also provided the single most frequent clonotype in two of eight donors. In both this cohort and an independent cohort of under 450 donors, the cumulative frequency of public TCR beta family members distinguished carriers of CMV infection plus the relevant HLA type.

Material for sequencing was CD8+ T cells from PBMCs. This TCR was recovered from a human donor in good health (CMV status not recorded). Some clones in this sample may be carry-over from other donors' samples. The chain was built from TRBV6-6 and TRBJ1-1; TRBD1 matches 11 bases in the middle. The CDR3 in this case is CASSYSGQGAEAFF. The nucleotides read TGTGCCAGCAGTTACTCGGGACAGGGGGCTGAAGCTTTCTTT.